What follows is one T cell receptor (beta chain) and its context. This sample was included in a study of blood T cell repertoires in COVID-19. The CDR3 length is 13 residues. Germline CDR1 and CDR2: MNHNS and SASEGT. Trimming left V 2 bases short and J 6 bases short, with 10 bases between. The table came from immunoSEQ multiplex PCR; TCRdb's copy has only in-frame clones and leaves some out. The sample lists around 300,000 clones, 88% occurring once. This clonotype was sampled from a young man who had recovered from COVID-19. This chain links TRBV6-1 with TRBJ1-1; D ambiguous. Sequencing was performed on PBMCs or T cells enriched from blood (not recorded which). The CDR3 loop reads CASSENQEAEAFF. The CDR3, as DNA: TGTGCCAGCAGTGAAAATCAGGAGGCTGAAGCTTTCTTT.